These 28 T cell receptor beta chains originate from one sample sequenced in a study of cytomegalovirus exposure and HLA in healthy donors. PCR amplification relied on 60 Vbeta primers (plus 13 Jbeta primers). Method: immunoSEQ multiplex PCR; TCRdb's copy keeps in-frame clones and lacks some. The sample includes about 140,000 clones, 82% of them seen just once. Sequenced: PBMCs. Receptors were obtained from a man aged 18 to 30 in good health and CMV-seropositive.

This sequence joins TRBV19 and TRBJ1-2, with D perhaps matching TRBD1 (5 bases). The CDR3 is 16 amino acids. CDR1 is LNHDA, CDR2 SQIVND, per germline (reference sequence). Between the trimmed V and J ends, which lost 7 bases and 0 bases, there was a span of 18 bases. This CDR3 is CASTSGGSSPNYGYTF. CDR3 nucleotide sequence: TGTGCCAGTACTTCTGGGGGGTCCTCCCCTAACTATGGCTACACCTTC.

The chain recombines TRBV2 with TRBJ2-7; tentative D call: TRBD2 (6 bases). This CDR3 has 15 residues. V was trimmed by 6 bases and J by 4 bases, leaving 19 bases between them. CDR1 SNHLY and CDR2 FYNNEI come from the germline V gene. In DNA form, the CDR3 reads TGTGCCAGCAGAGTGGAGTACGGGAGTAGGTACGAGCAGTACTTC. This translates into CASRVEYGSRYEQYF.

This clone was observed a few times. The DNA of the CDR3 is TGTGCCAGCAGCCTGGGCGGGGCCGGGAATGAGCAGTTCTTC. Protein sequence: CASSLGGAGNEQFF. V gene TRBV5-6 combines with J gene TRBJ2-1, with D perhaps TRBD2 (6 bases). Per germline, CDR1 SGHDT and CDR2 YYEEEE. Trimming took 4 bases from V and 7 from J, leaving 15 bases between them. The CDR3 runs to 14 residues.

The rearrangement links TRBV7-9 to TRBJ2-7; 15 bases match TRBD2. The J segment lost 6 bases and the V segment lost 1 base, leaving 4 bases of the junction unmatched. Looked up from germline, CDR1 is SEHNR and CDR2 is FQNEAQ (reference sequence). This CDR3 spans 16 amino acids. The CDR3 DNA follows: TGTGCCAGCAGCTTAGGAGTGGGACTAGCGGGAGGCGAGCAGTACTTC. Translation gives CASSLGVGLAGGEQYF. The entire variable domain, with the rest obtained from reference TRBV7-9 and TRBJ2-7, is as follows: DTGVSQNPRHKITKRGQNVTFRCDPISEHNRLYWYRQTLGQGPEFLTYFQNEAQLEKSRLLSDRFSAERPKGSFSTLEIQRTEQGDSAMYLCASSLGVGLAGGEQYFGPGTRLTVT.

The rearrangement joins TRBV29-1 to TRBJ2-7; 8 nucleotides line up with TRBD1. The CDR3 extends over 13 amino acids. Trimming cost V 6 bases and J 3 bases; bases outside gene matches: 7. CDR1 and CDR2 (germline): SQVTM, ANQGSEA. In DNA form, the CDR3 reads TGCAGCGTCGTGACAGGGGCTGGCTACGAGCAGTACTTC. It encodes CSVVTGAGYEQYF.

On this clone: Sequence at one end of the junction differs from germline and may be a read error. This chain joins TRBV6-1 and TRBJ1-2, with no clear D. This CDR3 is built from 10 residues. Germline V gene lookup returns CDR1 MNHNS and CDR2 SASEGT. For the CDR3, the DNA is TGTGCCAGCAGTGAAAGCGGCTACACTTTC. This gives the protein CASSESGYTF.

The rearrangement links TRBV29-1 to TRBJ1-4; 7 nucleotides line up with TRBD1. J lost 4 bases, V lost 5 bases, and 7 bases had no gene match. Per germline, CDR1 SQVTM and CDR2 ANQGSEA. CDR3 length: 14 residues. CDR3 loop: CSVYRRDSNEKLFF. CDR3 nucleotide sequence: TGCAGCGTTTATCGCCGGGACAGTAATGAAAAACTGTTTTTT. Filled out from reference TRBV29-1 and TRBJ1-4, the complete variable domain reads SAVISQKPSRDICQRGTSLTIQCQVDSQVTMMFWYRQQPGQSLTLIATANQGSEATYESGFVIDKFPISRPNLTFSTLTVSNMSPEDSSIYLCSVYRRDSNEKLFFGSGTQLSVL.

This chain uses TRBV10-2 with TRBJ1-5; D is unresolved. Germline V gives CDR1 WSHSY, CDR2 SAAADI. Trimming left V 0 bases short and J 5 bases short, with 8 bases between. The CDR3 extends over 14 amino acids. Here the CDR3 DNA reads TGCGCCAGCAGTGAGTCGAGGAGGGATCAGCCCCAGCATTTT. Residues: CASSESRRDQPQHF.

The J gene is TRBJ1-4, the V gene TRBV5-7, with 10 positions matching TRBD1. TRBV5-7 carries the ORF label, with uncertain function. The CDR3 spans 17 residues. With 4 bases clipped from V and 6 bases from J, the junction kept 12 bases outside the gene matches. CDR3 protein: CASSAVTGGAEDEKLFF. As DNA, the CDR3 is TGTGCCAGCAGCGCGGTGACAGGGGGCGCCGAGGATGAAAAACTGTTTTTT.

This rearrangement joins TRBV5-5 to TRBJ2-7; 7 bases fit TRBD1. Germline CDR1 SGHKS, CDR2 YYEKEE (reference sequence). The CDR3 runs to 14 residues. Trimming cost V 0 bases and J 4 bases; bases outside gene matches: 4. In nucleotides, the CDR3 is TGTGCCAGCAGCTTGGTGGGACAGAGTTACGAGCAGTACTTC. Protein sequence: CASSLVGQSYEQYF.

J is TRBJ2-5 and V is TRBV5-1, with 10 positions matching TRBD1. The CDR3 has 16 amino acids. The trim removed 6 bases at V and 4 bases at J, leaving 12 bases unmatched. Per germline, CDR1 SGHRS and CDR2 YFSETQ. In DNA, the CDR3 is TGCGCCAGCAAGGCCCCGGACAGGGGGATAGTAGAGACCCAGTACTTC. Its translation: CASKAPDRGIVETQYF.

V and J are TRBV7-2 and TRBJ1-1, with TRBD1 identical over 8 bases. Losses at the gene ends were 1 base for V and 7 bases for J; bases not matched to a gene: 8. The CDR3 has 15 residues. In germline, CDR1 is SGHTA, CDR2 FQGNSA. DNA for the CDR3: TGTGCCAGCAGCTTAGGCGGAACAGGGGGAGGTGAAGCTTTCTTT. Its translation is CASSLGGTGGGEAFF. Variable domain in full (rest from reference TRBV7-2 and TRBJ1-1): GAGVSQSPSNKVTEKGKDVELRCDPISGHTALYWYRQSLGQGLEFLIYFQGNSAPDKSGLPSDRFSAERTGGSVSTLTIQRTQQEDSAVYLCASSLGGTGGGEAFFGQGTRLTVV.

The chain couples TRBV6-1 to TRBJ1-5; D remains ambiguous. The germline gives CDR1 MNHNS, CDR2 SASEGT. The CDR3 has 14 amino acids. V was trimmed by 8 bases and J by 6 bases, leaving 17 bases between them. Here the CDR3 DNA reads TGTGCCAGCGAATCGAGGCAGGAGGGTCAGCCCCAGCATTTT. Protein sequence: CASESRQEGQPQHF.

The V gene is TRBV5-6, the J gene TRBJ1-3; D gene ambiguous. Germline CDR1 is SGHDT and CDR2 is YYEEEE. Trimming shortened V by 7 bases and J by 0 bases, and 17 bases separated the two germline ends. This CDR3 region has 16 residues. The CDR3 is CASGLTSIGSGNTIYF. The CDR3, as DNA: TGTGCCAGCGGACTGACTTCAATTGGCTCTGGAAACACCATATATTTT.

CDR3 nucleotides: TGTGCCAGCAGCGGCCTAGGCAGGGGGTCTAGCACAGATACGCAGTATTTT. It translates to CASSGLGRGSSTDTQYF. The J gene is TRBJ2-3, the V gene TRBV11-1, with 7 nucleotides matching TRBD1. Trimming took 5 bases from V and 0 from J; bases not matched to a gene: 11. The CDR3 loop spans 17 amino acids. Germline CDR1 SGHAT, CDR2 FQDESV (reference sequence).

V and J are TRBV5-8 and TRBJ1-5; D might be TRBD1 (5 bases). CDR1 is SGHTS and CDR2 is YDEGEE in the germline V gene. The CDR3 totals 16 residues. Trimming took 5 bases from V and 5 from J, leaving 20 bases between them. CDR3 amino acids: CASSMLPGGSYQPQHF. As DNA, the CDR3 is TGTGCCAGCAGTATGCTGCCCGGGGGAAGTTATCAGCCCCAGCATTTT.

Only one count was recorded for this clone. The V call is TRBV6-5, the J call TRBJ1-5; D is ambiguous. CDR3 length: 16 residues. Germline values: CDR1 MNHEY, CDR2 SVGAGI. Trimming removed 0 bases from V and 0 bases from J, with 9 bases in between. The CDR3 sequence is CASSYSPVYSNQPQHF. The CDR3 nucleotides are TGTGCCAGCAGTTACTCGCCGGTTTATAGCAATCAGCCCCAGCATTTT.

The chain combines TRBV2 with TRBJ1-2, with 9 nucleotides matching TRBD1. The length of the CDR3 is 14 residues. Germline CDR1 and CDR2: SNHLY and FYNNEI. The ends lost 6 bases at V and 6 bases at J; junction bases unmatched: 8. The CDR3, as DNA: TGTGCCAGCAGGGGGGACAGGGTGCATCATGGCTACACCTTC. Amino acid sequence: CASRGDRVHHGYTF. Together with reference TRBV2 and TRBJ1-2, the CDR3 gives the full variable domain: EPEVTQTPSHQVTQMGQEVILRCVPISNHLYFYWYRQILGQKVEFLVSFYNNEISEKSEIFDDQFSVERPDGSNFTLKIRSTKLEDSAMYFCASRGDRVHHGYTFGSGTRLTVV.

The rearrangement uses TRBV19 and TRBJ2-7; TRBD1 agrees at 9 bases. This CDR3 has 15 amino acids. Germline CDR1 reads LNHDA; CDR2 reads SQIVND (reference sequence). Trimming cost V 5 bases and J 3 bases; bases outside gene matches: 8. The CDR3 nucleotides read TGTGCCAGTAGTGCAGGGACAGGGAACAACTACGAGCAGTACTTC. This codes for CASSAGTGNNYEQYF.

The chain recombines TRBV2 with TRBJ1-2; no firm D call. Germline CDR1 is SNHLY and CDR2 is FYNNEI. CDR3 length: 13 residues. V dropped 6 bases and J dropped 0 bases, with 8 bases sitting between them. The CDR3 nucleotides are TGTGCCAGCAGACCCGACACTAACTATGGCTACACCTTC. It yields the protein CASRPDTNYGYTF. Using reference TRBV2 and TRBJ1-2 for the parts outside the CDR3, the full variable domain is EPEVTQTPSHQVTQMGQEVILRCVPISNHLYFYWYRQILGQKVEFLVSFYNNEISEKSEIFDDQFSVERPDGSNFTLKIRSTKLEDSAMYFCASRPDTNYGYTFGSGTRLTVV.

This rearrangement joins TRBV28 to TRBJ1-1; a weak D match, TRBD1 (6 bases). V gave up 3 bases and J gave up 0 bases, with 14 bases separating them. CDR3 size: 16 residues. CDR1 and CDR2 (germline): MDHEN, SYDVKM. The CDR3 DNA reads as TGTGCCAGCAGTTTTACAGGGCGAGGGATGAACACTGAAGCTTTCTTT. It codes for CASSFTGRGMNTEAFF.

V gene TRBV28 combines with J gene TRBJ2-2; TRBD2 aligns across 12 bases. The germline CDR1 and CDR2 sequences are MDHEN and SYDVKM. The V gene end was trimmed by 5 bases and the J gene end by 6 bases; junction bases not matched to a gene: 10. The CDR3 has 17 residues. The CDR3 spells CASSPGLAGSFAGELFF. In DNA form, the CDR3 reads TGTGCCAGCAGTCCCGGACTAGCGGGATCGTTTGCCGGGGAGCTGTTTTTT.

The V gene is TRBV5-1, the J gene TRBJ2-1; 8 bases align to TRBD2. Per germline, CDR1 SGHRS and CDR2 YFSETQ. This CDR3 contains 11 residues. Trimming at V came to 6 bases and at J to 13 bases, leaving 6 bases not matched to a gene. The CDR3 is CASTPGGEQFF. The CDR3 bases are TGCGCCAGCACCCCGGGGGGGGAACAGTTCTTC.

The V call is TRBV5-1, the J call TRBJ1-1; the D gene is possibly TRBD1 (6 bases). The CDR3 runs to 16 residues. V lost 3 bases, J lost 0 bases, and 15 bases lay in between. Germline V gives CDR1 SGHRS, CDR2 YFSETQ. The CDR3 is CASSWDPDSMNTEAFF. The CDR3 bases are TGCGCCAGCAGCTGGGACCCGGACAGCATGAACACTGAAGCTTTCTTT.

Notes on this clone: A read error may produce the germline difference seen at one junction end. The gene calls are TRBV18 and TRBJ2-7, with D unclear. The CDR3 length is 15 residues. CDR1 and CDR2 from the germline V gene are KGHSH and LQKENI. The CDR3 protein is CASSPPPGLAYEQYF. CDR3 coding DNA: TGTGCCAGCTCCCCACCCCCAGGCCTCGCCTACGAGCAGTACTTC.

This chain joins TRBV7-8 and TRBJ2-1, with 7 bases matching TRBD2. V trimming: 5 bases; J trimming: 8 bases; junction bases outside the gene matches: 12. The CDR3 runs 15 residues. In germline, CDR1 is SGHVS, CDR2 FQNEAQ. CDR3 in amino acids: CASSPVGGSGDEQFF. CDR3 coding DNA: TGTGCCAGCAGCCCCGTCGGGGGGTCCGGGGATGAGCAGTTCTTC.

The chain has TRBV5-4 and TRBJ1-4; D is undetermined. In germline, CDR1 is SGHNT, CDR2 YYREEE (reference sequence). CDR3 length: 18 residues. Trimming removed 0 bases from V and 0 bases from J, with 15 bases in between. CDR3 sequence: CASSLEQPDPATNEKLFF. DNA of the CDR3: TGTGCCAGCAGCTTGGAACAGCCCGACCCTGCAACTAATGAAAAACTGTTTTTT.

Only a few counts were recorded for this clone. This sample includes further DNA sequences coding for the same CDR3. The chain is built from TRBV2 and TRBJ1-5, with D tentatively TRBD1 (5 bases). The germline gives CDR1 SNHLY, CDR2 FYNNEI. V shed 3 bases and J shed 2 bases, with 8 bases lying between them. This CDR3 spans 14 amino acids. The CDR3 sequence is CASSEGRGNQPQHF. The DNA for the CDR3 is TGTGCCAGCAGTGAGGGCAGGGGCAATCAGCCCCAGCATTTT. The full variable domain, rest sourced from reference TRBV2 and TRBJ1-5, is EPEVTQTPSHQVTQMGQEVILRCVPISNHLYFYWYRQILGQKVEFLVSFYNNEISEKSEIFDDQFSVERPDGSNFTLKIRSTKLEDSAMYFCASSEGRGNQPQHFGDGTRLSIL.